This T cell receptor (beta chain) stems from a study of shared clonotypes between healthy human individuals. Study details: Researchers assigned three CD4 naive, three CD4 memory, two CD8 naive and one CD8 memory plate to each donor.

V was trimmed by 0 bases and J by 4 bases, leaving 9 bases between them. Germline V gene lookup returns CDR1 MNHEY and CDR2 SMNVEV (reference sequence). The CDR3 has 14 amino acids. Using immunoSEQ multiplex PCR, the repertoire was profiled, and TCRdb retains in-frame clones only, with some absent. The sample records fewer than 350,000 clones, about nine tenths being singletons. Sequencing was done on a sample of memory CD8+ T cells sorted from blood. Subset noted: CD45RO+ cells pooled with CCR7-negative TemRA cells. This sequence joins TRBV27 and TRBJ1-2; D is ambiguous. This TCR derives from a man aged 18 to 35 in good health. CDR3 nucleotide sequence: TGTGCCAGCAGTTTATCGATCAAGGCCTATGGCTACACCTTC. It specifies CASSLSIKAYGYTF.